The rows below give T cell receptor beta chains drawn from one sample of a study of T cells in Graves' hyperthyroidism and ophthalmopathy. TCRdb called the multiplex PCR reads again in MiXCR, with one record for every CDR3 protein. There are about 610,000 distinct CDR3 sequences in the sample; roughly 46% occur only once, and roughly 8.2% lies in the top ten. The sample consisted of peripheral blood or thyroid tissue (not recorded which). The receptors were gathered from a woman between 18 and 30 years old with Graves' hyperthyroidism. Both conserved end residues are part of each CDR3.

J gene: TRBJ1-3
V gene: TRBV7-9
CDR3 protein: CASSRRARGPGNTIYF

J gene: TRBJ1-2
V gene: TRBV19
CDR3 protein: CASSPGQGARDYGYTF

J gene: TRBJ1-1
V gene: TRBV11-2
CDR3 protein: CASRFPGLTEAFF

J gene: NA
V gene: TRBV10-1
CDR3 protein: CASSKGLAGVYNEQFF

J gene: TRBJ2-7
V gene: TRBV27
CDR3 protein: CASTGRLGIDEQYF

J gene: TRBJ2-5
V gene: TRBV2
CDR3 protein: CASKGGIAGVLETQYF

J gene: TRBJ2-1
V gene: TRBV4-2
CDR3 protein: CASSLSGGLAGDEQFF

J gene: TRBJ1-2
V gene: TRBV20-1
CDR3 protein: CSAPPRASSYNGYTF

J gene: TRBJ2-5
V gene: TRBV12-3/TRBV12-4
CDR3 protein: CASSLYLPETQYF

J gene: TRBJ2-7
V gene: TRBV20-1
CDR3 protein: CSAEHSSYNEQYF

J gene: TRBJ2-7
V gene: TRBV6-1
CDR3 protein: CAFAGTIPYEQYF

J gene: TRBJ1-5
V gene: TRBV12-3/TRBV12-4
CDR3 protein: CASSWQRGSEHF

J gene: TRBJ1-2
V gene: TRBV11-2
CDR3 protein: CASSFTGSISYTF

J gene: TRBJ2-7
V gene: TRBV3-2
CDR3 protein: CASSQGEGGYEQYF

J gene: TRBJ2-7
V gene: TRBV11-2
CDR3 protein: CASSLVWRGGPPYEQYF

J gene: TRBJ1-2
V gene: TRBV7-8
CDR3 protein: CASSSGTAVFANYGYTF

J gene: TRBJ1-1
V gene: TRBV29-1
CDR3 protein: CRADRANTEAFF

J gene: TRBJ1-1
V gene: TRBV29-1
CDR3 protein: CGVFRDSTEAFF

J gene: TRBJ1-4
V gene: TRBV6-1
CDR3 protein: CASRANRGGEKLFF

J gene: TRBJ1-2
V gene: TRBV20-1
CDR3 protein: CSAWGGGYTF

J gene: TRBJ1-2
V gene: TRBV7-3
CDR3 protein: CASAKTGGAGYGYTF

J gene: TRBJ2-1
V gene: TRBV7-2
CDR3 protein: CASSLYAGGSYNEQFF

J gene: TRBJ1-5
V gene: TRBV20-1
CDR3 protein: CSARDPAGGTILNQPQHF

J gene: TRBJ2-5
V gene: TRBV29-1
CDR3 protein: CSASSQDGHSYQETQYF

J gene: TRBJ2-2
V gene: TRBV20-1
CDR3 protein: CSAIRLAGESNTGGLFF

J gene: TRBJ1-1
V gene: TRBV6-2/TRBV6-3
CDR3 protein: CASSYVGRRQTEAFF

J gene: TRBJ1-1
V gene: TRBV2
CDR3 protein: CASSQDRVDTEAFF

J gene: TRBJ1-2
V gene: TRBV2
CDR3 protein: CASSETDSDLYGYTF

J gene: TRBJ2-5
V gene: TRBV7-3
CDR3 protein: CASSSGSLGEYQETQYF

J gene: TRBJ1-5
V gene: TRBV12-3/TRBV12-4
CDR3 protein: CASGRQRSNQPQHF

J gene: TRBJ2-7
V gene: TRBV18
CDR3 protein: CASSRTGIVEEQYF

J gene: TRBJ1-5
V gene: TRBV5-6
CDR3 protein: CASSLDALSNQPQHF

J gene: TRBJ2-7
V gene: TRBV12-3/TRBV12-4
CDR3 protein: CASSLAGGRKLQEQYF

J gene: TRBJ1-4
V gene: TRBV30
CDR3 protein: CAWSVPGQENEKLFF

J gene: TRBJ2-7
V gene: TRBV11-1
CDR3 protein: CASSSIGTSGPNEQYF

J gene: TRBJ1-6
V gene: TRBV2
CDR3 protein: CASSGGPAPLHF

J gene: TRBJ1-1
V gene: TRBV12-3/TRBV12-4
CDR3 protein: CASTKDRGIGTAFF

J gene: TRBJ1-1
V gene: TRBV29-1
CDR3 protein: CSVGGRRDTEAFF

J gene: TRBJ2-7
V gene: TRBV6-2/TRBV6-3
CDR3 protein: CASSPQGGSYEQYF

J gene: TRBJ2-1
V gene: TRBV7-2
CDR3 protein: CASSLAQGGSEQFF

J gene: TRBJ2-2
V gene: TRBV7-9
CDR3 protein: CASSVLATGELFF

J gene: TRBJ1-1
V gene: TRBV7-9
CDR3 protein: CASSWDRGNTEAFF

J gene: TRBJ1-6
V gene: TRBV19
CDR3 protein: CASSSRQGSSYNSPLHF

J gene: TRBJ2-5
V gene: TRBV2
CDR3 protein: CASSDVLAGLQETQYF

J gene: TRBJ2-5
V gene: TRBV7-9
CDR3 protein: CASSPSSGGETQYF

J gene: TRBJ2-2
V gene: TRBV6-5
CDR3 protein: CASSYSWTEDHTGELFF

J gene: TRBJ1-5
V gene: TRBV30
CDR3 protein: CACQNSNQPQHF

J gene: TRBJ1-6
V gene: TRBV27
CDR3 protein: CASSPSGANSPLHF

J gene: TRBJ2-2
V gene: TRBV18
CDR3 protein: CASSPPFRRTGELFF

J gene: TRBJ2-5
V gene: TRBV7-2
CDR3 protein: CASSLPNQPQYF

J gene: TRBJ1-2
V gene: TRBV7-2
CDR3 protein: CASSLQETGTGYGYTF